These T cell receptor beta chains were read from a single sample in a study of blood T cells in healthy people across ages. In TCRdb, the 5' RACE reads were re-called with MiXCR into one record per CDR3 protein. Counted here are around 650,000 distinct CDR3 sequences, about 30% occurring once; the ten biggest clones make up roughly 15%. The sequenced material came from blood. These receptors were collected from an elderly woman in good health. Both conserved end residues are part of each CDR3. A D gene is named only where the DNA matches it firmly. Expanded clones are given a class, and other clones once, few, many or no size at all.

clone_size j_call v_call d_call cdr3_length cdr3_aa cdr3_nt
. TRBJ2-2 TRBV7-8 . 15 CASTRRAGGTGELFF TGTGCCAGCACCCGACGGGCAGGAGGGACCGGGGAGCTGTTTTTT
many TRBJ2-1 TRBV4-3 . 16 CASSQHAGFSYNEQFF TGCGCCAGCAGCCAACATGCCGGGTTCTCCTACAATGAGCAGTTCTTC
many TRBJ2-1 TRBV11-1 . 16 CASSLGGGALYNEQFF TGTGCCAGCAGCTTAGGAGGGGGGGCGCTCTACAATGAGCAGTTCTTC
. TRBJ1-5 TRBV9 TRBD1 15 CASSVGQGSGQPQHF TGTGCCAGCAGCGTAGGACAGGGTAGCGGTCAGCCCCAGCATTTT
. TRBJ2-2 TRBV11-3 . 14 CASSLEGPSGELFF TGTGCCAGCAGCTTAGAAGGTCCGTCCGGGGAGCTGTTTTTT
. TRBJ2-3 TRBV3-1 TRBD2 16 CASSLGSGGPTDTQYF TGTGCCAGCAGCCTTGGGAGCGGGGGGCCAACAGATACGCAGTATTTT
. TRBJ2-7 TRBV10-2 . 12 CASSGSGDEQYF TGCGCCAGCAGTGGTTCAGGGGACGAGCAGTACTTC
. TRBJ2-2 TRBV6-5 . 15 CASSSENANTGELFF TGTGCCAGCAGTTCGGAGAATGCGAACACCGGGGAGCTGTTTTTT
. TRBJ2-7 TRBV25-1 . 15 CASSDRRGVYNEQYF TGTGCCAGCAGTGATAGGCGCGGGGTGTACAATGAGCAGTACTTC
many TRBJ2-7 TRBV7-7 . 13 CASSRALSGEQYF TGTGCTAGCAGCCGGGCCCTCTCCGGCGAGCAGTACTTC
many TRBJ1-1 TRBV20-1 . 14 CSARDHSLNTEAFF TGCAGTGCTAGAGACCACAGCTTGAACACTGAAGCTTTCTTT
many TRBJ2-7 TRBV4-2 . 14 CASSQPSQGYEQYF TGTGCCAGCAGCCAACCCAGTCAGGGCTACGAGCAGTACTTC
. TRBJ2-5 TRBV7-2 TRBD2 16 CASSLARGGRVETQYF TGTGCCAGCAGCTTAGCCCGGGGGGGCCGTGTGGAGACCCAGTACTTC
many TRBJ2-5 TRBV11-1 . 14 CASSPQATQETQYF TGTGCCAGCAGCCCACAGGCAACACAAGAGACCCAGTACTTC
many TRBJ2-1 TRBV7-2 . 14 CASSSLLRGAEQFF TGTGCCAGCAGCTCTCTCTTAAGGGGAGCTGAGCAGTTCTTC
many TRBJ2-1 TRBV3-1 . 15 CASSPQGGSYNEQFF TGTGCCAGCAGCCCTCAAGGGGGGTCCTACAATGAGCAGTTCTTC
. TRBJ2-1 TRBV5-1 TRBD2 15 CASSKREGLGNEQFF TGCGCCAGCAGCAAGAGGGAGGGCTTGGGCAATGAGCAGTTCTTC
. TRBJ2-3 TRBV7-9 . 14 CASSLGTDLDTQYF TGTGCCAGCAGCTTAGGGACTGATTTGGATACGCAGTATTTT
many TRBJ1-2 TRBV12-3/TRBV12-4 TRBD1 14 CASSLQGASYGYTF TGTGCCAGCAGTTTGCAGGGGGCGAGCTATGGCTACACCTTC
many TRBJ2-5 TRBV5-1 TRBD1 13 CASSPDRGETQYF TGCGCCAGCAGCCCGGACAGGGGGGAGACCCAGTACTTC
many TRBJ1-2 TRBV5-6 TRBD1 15 CASSWDRELNYGYTF TGTGCCAGCAGCTGGGACAGGGAACTGAACTATGGCTACACCTTC
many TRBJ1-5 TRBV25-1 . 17 CASSALGGEDDNQPQHF TGTGCCAGCAGTGCCTTGGGGGGGGAGGACGACAATCAGCCCCAGCATTTT
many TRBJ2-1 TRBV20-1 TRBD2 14 CSASVRGGVDEQFF TGCAGTGCTAGTGTTCGGGGGGGCGTCGATGAGCAGTTCTTC
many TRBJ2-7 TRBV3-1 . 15 CASSQGVGQHYEQYF TGTGCCAGCAGCCAAGGCGTGGGGCAGCACTACGAGCAGTACTTC
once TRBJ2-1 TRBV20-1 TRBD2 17 CSARPGLAGSSYNEQFF TGCAGTGCTAGGCCCGGACTAGCGGGGAGCTCCTACAATGAGCAGTTCTTC
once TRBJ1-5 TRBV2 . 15 CASRQISVGVQPQHF TGTGCCAGCCGTCAAATCAGTGTGGGGGTCCAGCCCCAGCATTTT
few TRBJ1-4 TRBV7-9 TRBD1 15 CASSDDRGWGEKLFF TGTGCCAGCAGCGACGACAGGGGATGGGGTGAAAAACTGTTTTTT
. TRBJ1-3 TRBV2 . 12 CASSYPSNTIYF TGTGCCAGCAGTTACCCCTCCAACACCATATATTTT
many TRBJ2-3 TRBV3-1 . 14 CASSQGLYTDTQYF TGTGCCAGCAGCCAAGGACTCTACACAGATACGCAGTATTTT
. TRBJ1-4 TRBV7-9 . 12 CASNPRAEKLFF TGTGCCAGCAACCCCAGGGCTGAAAAACTGTTTTTT
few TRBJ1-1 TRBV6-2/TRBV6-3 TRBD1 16 CASSFNPSTGKTEAFF TGTGCCAGCAGTTTTAACCCGTCGACAGGGAAAACTGAAGCTTTCTTT
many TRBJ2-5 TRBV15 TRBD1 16 CATSRDAGQGLETQYF TGTGCCACCAGCAGAGATGCAGGACAGGGGCTGGAGACCCAGTACTTC
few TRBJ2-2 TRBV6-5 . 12 CASSWTTGELFF TGTGCCAGCAGTTGGACGACCGGGGAGCTGTTTTTT
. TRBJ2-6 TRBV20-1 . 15 CSARDPYSGANVLTF TGCAGTGCTAGAGATCCATACTCTGGGGCCAACGTCCTGACTTTC
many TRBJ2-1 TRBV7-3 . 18 CASSLDGGVRLGHHEQFF TGTGCCAGCAGCTTAGATGGAGGGGTGAGGCTGGGGCACCATGAGCAGTTCTTC
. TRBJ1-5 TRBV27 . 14 CASSFAQRHQPQHF TGTGCCAGCAGTTTTGCCCAGCGCCATCAGCCCCAGCATTTT
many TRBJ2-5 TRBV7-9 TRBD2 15 CAAETSGGFQETQYF TGTGCCGCCGAAACTAGCGGGGGATTCCAAGAGACCCAGTACTTC
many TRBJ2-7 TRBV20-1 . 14 CSARDPQHPYEQYF TGCAGTGCTAGAGATCCGCAGCATCCCTACGAGCAGTACTTC
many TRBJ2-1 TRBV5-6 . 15 CASSLYRGNYNEQFF TGTGCCAGCAGCTTGTACCGGGGTAACTACAATGAGCAGTTCTTC
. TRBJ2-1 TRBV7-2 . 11 CASSLGLAQFF TGTGCCAGCAGCTTAGGACTCGCGCAGTTCTTC
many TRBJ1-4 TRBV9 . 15 CASSGDGQRNEKLFF TGTGCCAGCAGCGGAGACGGGCAACGTAATGAAAAACTGTTTTTT
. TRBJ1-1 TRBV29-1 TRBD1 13 CSASQGAATEAFF TGCAGCGCATCCCAGGGGGCAGCCACTGAAGCTTTCTTT
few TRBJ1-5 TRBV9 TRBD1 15 CASSSTGDPYGPQHF TGTGCCAGCAGCTCAACAGGGGACCCTTATGGGCCCCAGCATTTT
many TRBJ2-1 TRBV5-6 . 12 CASSFFGDEQFF TGTGCCAGCAGCTTTTTTGGGGATGAGCAGTTCTTC
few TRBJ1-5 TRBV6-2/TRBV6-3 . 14 CASRGAGKNQPQHF TGTGCCAGCAGGGGGGCCGGAAAGAATCAGCCCCAGCATTTT
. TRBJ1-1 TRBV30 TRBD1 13 CARNRGANTEAFF TGTGCCAGAAACAGGGGGGCGAACACTGAAGCTTTCTTT
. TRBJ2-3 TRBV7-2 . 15 CASSAWTTSTDTQYF TGTGCCAGCAGTGCGTGGACTACCAGCACAGATACGCAGTATTTT
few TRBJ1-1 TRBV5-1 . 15 CASRAMVVGVTEAFF TGCGCCAGCAGGGCAATGGTTGTAGGGGTAACTGAAGCTTTCTTT
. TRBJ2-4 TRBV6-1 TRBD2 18 CASSHRVGVGGNIDTQYF TGTGCCAGCAGCCATCGGGTTGGAGTGGGGGGGAACATAGATACGCAGTACTTC
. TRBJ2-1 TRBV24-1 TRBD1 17 CATSDLGTGSSYNEQFF TGTGCCACCAGTGATTTAGGGACAGGGAGCTCCTACAATGAGCAGTTCTTC
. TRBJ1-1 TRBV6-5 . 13 CASFYRVNTEAFF TGTGCCAGCTTCTACAGGGTGAACACTGAAGCTTTCTTT
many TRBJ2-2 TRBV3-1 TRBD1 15 CASSYTGGRTGELFF TGTGCCAGCAGCTATACAGGGGGCCGCACCGGGGAGCTGTTTTTT
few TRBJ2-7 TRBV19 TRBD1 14 CASSIRTGVHEQYF TGTGCCAGTAGTATCAGGACAGGGGTTCACGAGCAGTACTTC
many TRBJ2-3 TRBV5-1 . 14 CASSLASRADTQYF TGCGCCAGCAGCTTGGCTAGCAGGGCAGATACGCAGTATTTT
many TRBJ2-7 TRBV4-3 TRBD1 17 CASSRQITGQGTYEQYF TGCGCCAGCAGCCGTCAAATCACGGGACAGGGGACCTACGAGCAGTACTTC